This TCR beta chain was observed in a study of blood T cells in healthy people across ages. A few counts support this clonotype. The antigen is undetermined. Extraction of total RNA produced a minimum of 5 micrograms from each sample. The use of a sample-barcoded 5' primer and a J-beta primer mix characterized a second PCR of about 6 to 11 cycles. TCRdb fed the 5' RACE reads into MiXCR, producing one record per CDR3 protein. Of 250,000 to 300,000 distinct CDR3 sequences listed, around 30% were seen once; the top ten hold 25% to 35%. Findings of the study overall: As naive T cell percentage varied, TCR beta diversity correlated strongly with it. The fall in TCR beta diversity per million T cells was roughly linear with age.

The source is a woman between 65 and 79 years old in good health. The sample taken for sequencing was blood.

The CDR3 spells CSLGLSSYNEQFF. The DNA for the CDR3 is TGCAGCCTCGGGCTTAGCTCCTACAATGAGCAGTTCTTC. V is TRBV20-1 and J is TRBJ2-1; D is uncertain. There are 13 residues in the CDR3. Germline assignment: CDR1 DFQATT and CDR2 SNEGSKA (reference sequence).